The TCR beta chain described here comes from a study of cytomegalovirus exposure and HLA in healthy donors. This clone was observed a few times. Its antigen is unidentified. With 60 Vbeta and 13 Jbeta primers, the PCR was carried out. TCRdb's copy holds only in-frame clones and misses some; the assay was immunoSEQ multiplex PCR. Seen here are about 130,000 clones, more than 75% observed once, and the top ten hold roughly 4%. CDR1 and CDR2 from the germline V gene are SNHLY and FYNNEI. Trimming removed 8 bases at V and 6 bases at J, with 14 bases between. CDR3 length: 12 amino acids. Study findings and constraints: In an earlier analysis, productive rearrangement rates for most beta V segments clustered near 87% or 30%. Most subjects' HLA-A and HLA-B alleles were reportedly predicted from TCR beta sequences.

The chain is built from TRBV2 and TRBJ2-7; TRBD1 might be the D (6 bases). The sequencing input was PBMCs. The source is a man in his forties in good health and CMV-seronegative. CDR3 sequence (DNA): TGTGCCAGCGGGACAAGTGGTGGCGAGCAGTACTTC. Translating gives CASGTSGGEQYF.